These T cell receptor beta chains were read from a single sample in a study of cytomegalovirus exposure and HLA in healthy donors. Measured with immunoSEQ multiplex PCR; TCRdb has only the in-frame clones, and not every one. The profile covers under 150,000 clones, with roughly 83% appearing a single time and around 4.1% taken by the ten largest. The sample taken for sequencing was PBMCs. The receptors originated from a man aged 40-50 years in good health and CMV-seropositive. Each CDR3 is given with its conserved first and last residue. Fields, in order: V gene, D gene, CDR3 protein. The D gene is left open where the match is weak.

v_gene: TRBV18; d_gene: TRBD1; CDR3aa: CASSPQGQYTGELFF
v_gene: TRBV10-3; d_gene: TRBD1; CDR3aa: CAITRTGVPDTQYF
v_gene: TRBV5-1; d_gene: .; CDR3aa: CASSLDRDTEAFF
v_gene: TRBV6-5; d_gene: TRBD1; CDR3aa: CARRDREYCEAFF
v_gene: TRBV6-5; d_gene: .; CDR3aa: CASSYSTAAYEQYF
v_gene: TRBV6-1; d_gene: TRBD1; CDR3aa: CASTETGKGYTF
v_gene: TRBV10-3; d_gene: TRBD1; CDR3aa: CAISEQPGQPNQPQHF
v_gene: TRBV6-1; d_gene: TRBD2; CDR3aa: CASILPGLPPLKQYF
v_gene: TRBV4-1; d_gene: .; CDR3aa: CASSQGRPPGYGYTF
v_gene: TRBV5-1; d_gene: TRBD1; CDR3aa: CASSLKQGASGYTF
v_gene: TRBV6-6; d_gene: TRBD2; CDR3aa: CASSRAGGSYNEQFF
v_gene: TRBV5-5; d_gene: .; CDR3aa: CASSFMSVTDEQFF
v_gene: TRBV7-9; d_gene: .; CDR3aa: CASSSGQTGQYF
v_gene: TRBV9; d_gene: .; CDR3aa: CASSLEGYNEQFF
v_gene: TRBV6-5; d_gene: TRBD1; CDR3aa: CASSYSTGGYTEAFF
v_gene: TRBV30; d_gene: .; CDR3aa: CAWKSRVHSYEQYF
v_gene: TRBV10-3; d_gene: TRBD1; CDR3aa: CAIRPGTAAYEQYF
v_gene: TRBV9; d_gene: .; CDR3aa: CASSVEGVDEKLFF
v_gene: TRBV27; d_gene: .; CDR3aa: CASGPRPTYGYTF
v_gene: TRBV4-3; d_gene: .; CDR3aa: CASSPQPGTRVYEQYF
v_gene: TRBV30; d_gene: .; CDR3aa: CAWSVPISGQPQHF
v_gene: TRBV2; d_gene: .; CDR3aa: CASLTHQNSPLHF
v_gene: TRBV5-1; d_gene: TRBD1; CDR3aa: CASSRQPTGGNMNTEAFF
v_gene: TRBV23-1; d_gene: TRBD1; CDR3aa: CASTLKGDRLMITDTQYF
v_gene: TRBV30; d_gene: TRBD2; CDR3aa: CAWSGYETGGDNEQFF
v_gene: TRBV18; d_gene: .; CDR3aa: CASSPQSRDEQFF
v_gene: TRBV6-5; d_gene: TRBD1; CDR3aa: CASRTGWKGTDTQYF
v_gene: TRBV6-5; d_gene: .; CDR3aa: CASRQGASEKLFF
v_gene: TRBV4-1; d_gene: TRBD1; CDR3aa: CASSQGQGANYGYTF
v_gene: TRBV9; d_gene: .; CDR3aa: CASSVVTENISGTF
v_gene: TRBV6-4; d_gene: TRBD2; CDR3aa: CASSDSSGGADTQYF
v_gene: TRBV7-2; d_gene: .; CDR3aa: CASSFTGSNTEAFF
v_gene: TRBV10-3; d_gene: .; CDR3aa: CAISERTGAGNGQFF
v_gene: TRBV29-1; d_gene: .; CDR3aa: CSVRQPGLSGNTIYF
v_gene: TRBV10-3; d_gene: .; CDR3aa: CAISGGGGVAFF
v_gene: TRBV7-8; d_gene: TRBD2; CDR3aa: CASSLSVRTSGEETQYF
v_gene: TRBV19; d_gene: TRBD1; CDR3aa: CASSILRTGPAGELFF
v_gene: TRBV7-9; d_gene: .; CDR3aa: CASSLELHYEQYF
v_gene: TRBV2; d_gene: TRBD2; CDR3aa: CASVSGTSNEQFF
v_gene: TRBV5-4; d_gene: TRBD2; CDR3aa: CASRTTSGANTGELFF
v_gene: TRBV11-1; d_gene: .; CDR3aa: CASSWGQSLEAFF
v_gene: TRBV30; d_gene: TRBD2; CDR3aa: CAWSRTSPGELFF
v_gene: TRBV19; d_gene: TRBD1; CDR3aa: CASSPGQYYEQYF
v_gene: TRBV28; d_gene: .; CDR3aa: CASRTVNYEQYF
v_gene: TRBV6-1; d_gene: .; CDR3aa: CASRRGGAIETQYF
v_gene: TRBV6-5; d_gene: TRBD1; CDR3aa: CASIKNWDSGYEQYF
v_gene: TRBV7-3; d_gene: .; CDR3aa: CASSSRVNEQFF
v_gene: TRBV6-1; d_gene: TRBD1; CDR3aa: CASSERQGITEAFF
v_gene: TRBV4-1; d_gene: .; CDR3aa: CASSQDLDRANTEAFF
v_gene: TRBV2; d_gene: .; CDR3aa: CASSEDPNNEQFF